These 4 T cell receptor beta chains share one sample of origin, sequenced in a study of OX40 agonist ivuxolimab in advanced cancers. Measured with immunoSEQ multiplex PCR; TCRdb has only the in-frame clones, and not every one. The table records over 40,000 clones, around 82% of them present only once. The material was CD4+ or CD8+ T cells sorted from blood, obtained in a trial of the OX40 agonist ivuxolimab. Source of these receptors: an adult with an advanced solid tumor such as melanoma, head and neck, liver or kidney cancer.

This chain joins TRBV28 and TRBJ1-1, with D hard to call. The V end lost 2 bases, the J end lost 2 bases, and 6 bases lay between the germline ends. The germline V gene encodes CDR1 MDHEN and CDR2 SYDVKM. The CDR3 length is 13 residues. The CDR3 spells CASSLKVNTEAFF. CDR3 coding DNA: TGTGCCAGCAGTTTAAAGGTTAACACTGAAGCTTTCTTT.

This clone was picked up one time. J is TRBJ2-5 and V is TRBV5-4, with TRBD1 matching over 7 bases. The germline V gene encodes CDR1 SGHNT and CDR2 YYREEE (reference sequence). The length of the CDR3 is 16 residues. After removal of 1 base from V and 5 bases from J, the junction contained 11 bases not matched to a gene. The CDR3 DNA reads TGTGCCAGCAGCTTGCCAACACAGGGGTTCGGGGAGACCCAGTACTTC. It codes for CASSLPTQGFGETQYF.

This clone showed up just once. The CDR3 region is CASSDGGSGNTIYF. For the CDR3, the DNA is TGCGCCAGCAGTGACGGAGGCTCTGGAAACACCATATATTTT. The chain couples TRBV10-1 to TRBJ1-3; the D is unclear. Germline V gives CDR1 WNHNN, CDR2 SYGVQD (reference sequence). V was shortened by 3 bases and J by 0 bases, with 6 bases between the two germline ends. The CDR3 is made up of 14 amino acids.

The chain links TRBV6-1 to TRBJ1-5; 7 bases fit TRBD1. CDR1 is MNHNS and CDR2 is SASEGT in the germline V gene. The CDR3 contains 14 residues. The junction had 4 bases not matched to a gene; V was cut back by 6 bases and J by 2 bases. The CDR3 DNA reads TGTGCCAGCAGGGCCGGGACAGGCAATCAGCCCCAGCATTTT. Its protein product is CASRAGTGNQPQHF.